This T cell receptor beta chain was observed in a study of Graves' ophthalmopathy and Graves' hyperthyroidism. The CDR3 runs to 15 residues. Germline assignment: CDR1 MNHNS and CDR2 SASEGT. J gave up 5 bases and V 7 bases, and 11 bases lay outside the gene matches. RNA transcripts were the source from which TCR beta CDR3 regions were amplified. Second-round multiplex PCR came after first-round RT-PCR with HTBI primers. Via MiXCR, TCRdb re-called the multiplex PCR reads, giving one row per CDR3 protein. The sample contains hundreds of thousands of distinct CDR3 sequences, 13% to 15% of which appear only once. This clonotype was detected ten times or more.

This sequence originates from a woman in her twenties or thirties with Graves' ophthalmopathy. The chain couples TRBV6-1 to TRBJ1-5; 7 positions agree with TRBD1. Sequencing was done on a sample of blood. CDR3 sequence (DNA): TGTGCCAGCACCATCTCGGGACAGACGGATCAGCCCCAGCATTTT. Translating it yields CASTISGQTDQPQHF.